Presented here are 20 T cell receptor beta chains from one specimen sequenced in a study of response to subunit inactivated influenza vaccine. TCRdb re-analysed the RT-PCR reads in MiXCR, keeping a single row per CDR3 protein. The sample lists hundreds of thousands of distinct CDR3 sequences, around 15% occurring once. Sequenced here: PBMCs from blood, sampled around 14 days before vaccination. Source of these receptors: a man between 50 and 59 years old who received an inactivated influenza vaccine.

This clonotype was seen ten or more times. The chain carries TRBV12-3 or TRBV12-4 and TRBJ2-1; weak D call: TRBD1 (5 bases). This CDR3 is 12 amino acids long. V lost 1 base to trimming and J lost 8 bases, with 6 bases between them. CDR3 nucleotides: TGTGCCAGCAGTTTAGGGGGCTATGAGCAGTTCTTC. Its translation: CASSLGGYEQFF.

J is TRBJ2-7 and V is TRBV20-1; possibly TRBD1 or TRBD2 for D (6 bases each). Germline-derived CDR1 and CDR2 are DFQATT and SNEGSKA (reference sequence). The CDR3 covers 13 residues. Trimming left V 4 bases short and J 4 bases short, with 14 bases between. As DNA, the CDR3 is TGCAGTGCTACCCGGGGGCTTGGTTACGAGCAGTACTTC. Amino acid sequence: CSATRGLGYEQYF.

This clonotype was found a few times. The chain uses TRBV30 and TRBJ2-5; 7 nucleotides align to TRBD1. The CDR3 runs 13 residues. Per the germline V gene, CDR1 is GTSNPN and CDR2 is SVGIG (reference sequence). J lost 3 bases, V lost 0 bases, and 1 base had no gene match. CDR3 loop: CAWSVDREETQYF. As DNA, the CDR3 is TGTGCCTGGAGTGTCGACAGGGAAGAGACCCAGTACTTC.

In its sample, this clonotype was seen a few times. The V gene is TRBV5-6, the J gene TRBJ2-5; either TRBD1 or TRBD2 may supply D (7 bases each). The germline V gene encodes CDR1 SGHDT and CDR2 YYEEEE. Trimming took off 4 bases at V and 5 bases at J, with 18 bases between the two ends. This CDR3 spans 15 amino acids. The CDR3 DNA reads as TGTGCCAGCAGCGAGAGACAGGGAGGGAGGGAGACCCAGTACTTC. Translation gives CASSERQGGRETQYF.

This clonotype came up a few times. This chain connects TRBV27 to TRBJ2-3; D might be TRBD2 (5 bases). The CDR3 has 14 residues. The germline gives CDR1 MNHEY, CDR2 SMNVEV (reference sequence). Trimming shortened V by 3 bases and J by 2 bases, and 9 bases separated the two germline ends. In DNA, the CDR3 is TGTGCCAGCAGTTTCGGACTGAACACAGATACGCAGTATTTT. Protein: CASSFGLNTDTQYF.

The chain combines TRBV20-1 with TRBJ2-7; TRBD2 is a possible D gene (6 bases). Trimming took off 8 bases at V and 0 bases at J, with 17 bases between the two ends. Germline V gene sequence: CDR1 DFQATT, CDR2 SNEGSKA (reference sequence). The CDR3 totals 14 residues. CDR3 amino acids: CSSGGTASSYEQYF. In DNA, the CDR3 is TGCAGTTCGGGCGGGACCGCGAGCTCCTACGAGCAGTACTTC.

This clonotype has a count of ten or more. The chain has TRBV20-1 and TRBJ1-1; 8 bases are a match to TRBD1. The CDR3 is 14 residues long. The V segment lost 3 bases and the J segment 4 bases; nucleotides outside the gene matches: 7. The V gene's germline CDR1 is DFQATT and CDR2 SNEGSKA (reference sequence). The CDR3 DNA is TGCAGTGCTAGGTCCGGGACAGGAGGCACTGAAGCTTTCTTT. The encoded protein is CSARSGTGGTEAFF.

V usage is TRBV5-1 and J usage is TRBJ2-1, with D tentatively TRBD2 (5 bases). This CDR3 comprises 16 residues. CDR1 and CDR2 from the germline V gene are SGHRS and YFSETQ. V lost 4 bases and J lost 10, with 24 bases in between. The CDR3 coding sequence is TGCGCCAGCAGCCTAAGCCCAAAAACCAGCCCGGGGGAGCAGTTCTTC. Protein: CASSLSPKTSPGEQFF.

The J gene is TRBJ1-2, the V gene TRBV27; 9 bases align to TRBD1. V dropped 3 bases and J dropped 1; count of bases not matched to a gene: 12. From germline, CDR1 is MNHEY and CDR2 SMNVEV (reference sequence). The CDR3 has 18 amino acids. The CDR3 reads CASSFVGQGSTYNYGYTF. CDR3 nucleotides: TGTGCCAGCAGTTTCGTAGGACAGGGGTCGACATATAACTATGGCTACACCTTC.

This clonotype was counted many times. The chain has TRBV6-2 or TRBV6-3 and TRBJ2-7; D is possibly TRBD2 (7 bases). Between the trimmed V and J ends, which lost 8 bases and 5 bases, there was a span of 25 bases. This CDR3 is built from 16 residues. The germline V gene encodes CDR1 MNHEY and CDR2 SVGEGT. The CDR3 region has the DNA TGTGCCAGCGAACCTGCTACGGGGGGCGATGTAAACGAGCAGTACTTC. Its protein is CASEPATGGDVNEQYF.

This clonotype was seen a handful of times. J is TRBJ2-5 and V is TRBV7-9, with TRBD2 matching over 12 bases. Per the germline V gene, CDR1 is SEHNR and CDR2 is FQNEAQ (reference sequence). The CDR3 is made up of 15 amino acids. Losses at the gene ends were 6 bases for V and 2 bases for J; bases not matched to a gene: 4. The CDR3 reads CASRLAGGSQETQYF. The CDR3, as DNA: TGTGCCAGCAGACTAGCGGGGGGCTCGCAAGAGACCCAGTACTTC. The entire variable domain, with the rest obtained from reference TRBV7-9 and TRBJ2-5, is as follows: DTGVSQNPRHKITKRGQNVTFRCDPISEHNRLYWYRQTLGQGPEFLTYFQNEAQLEKSRLLSDRFSAERPKGSFSTLEIQRTEQGDSAMYLCASRLAGGSQETQYFGPGTRLLVL.

J is TRBJ2-3 and V is TRBV29-1; D possibly corresponds to TRBD2 (5 bases). V was clipped by 7 bases and J by 0 bases, with 20 bases between them. Germline values: CDR1 SQVTM, CDR2 ANQGSEA. The CDR3 loop spans 16 amino acids. The CDR3, as DNA: TGCAGCGGGGAGTGGCGGGCGAATCCCAGCACAGATACGCAGTATTTT. Amino acid sequence: CSGEWRANPSTDTQYF.

The rearrangement links TRBV3-1 to TRBJ2-5; maybe TRBD1 (6 bases). The germline V gene has CDR1 LGHDT and CDR2 YNNKEL (reference sequence). The CDR3 runs 14 residues. The ends were cut back, 4 bases at V and 7 bases at J, with 16 bases in the middle. CDR3 sequence reads: CASSPTGTTGTQYF. Written as DNA, the CDR3 is TGTGCCAGCAGCCCCACCGGGACAACCGGGACCCAGTACTTC.

This clonotype was observed a handful of times. The chain carries TRBV14 and TRBJ2-2, with no clear D. Trimming took off 3 bases at V and 6 bases at J, with 17 bases between the two ends. The CDR3 runs to 16 residues. Germline loops: CDR1 SGHDN, CDR2 FVKESK. CDR3 in DNA: TGTGCCAGCAGCCAGCATCGAGGCCTGGGCTCCGGGGAGCTGTTTTTT. Its translation is CASSQHRGLGSGELFF.

This clonotype occurred a few times. The V call is TRBV11-2, the J call TRBJ2-7; D might be TRBD1 (7 bases). Trimming removed 3 bases from V and 0 bases from J, with 15 bases in between. This CDR3 region has 16 residues. CDR1 SGHAT and CDR2 FQNNGV come from the germline V gene. The CDR3 loop reads CASSFSGGTSSYEQYF. Here the CDR3 DNA reads TGTGCCAGCAGCTTTTCAGGGGGGACGAGCTCCTACGAGCAGTACTTC.

The chain recombines TRBV7-9 with TRBJ1-6, with D possibly matching TRBD1 (5 bases). Trimming removed 5 bases at V and 3 bases at J, with 17 bases between. The germline V gene has CDR1 SEHNR and CDR2 FQNEAQ (reference sequence). The CDR3 has 17 amino acids. The CDR3 spells CASSRGPGKNYNSPLHF. The CDR3, as DNA: TGTGCCAGCAGCCGAGGGCCAGGGAAGAACTATAATTCACCCCTCCACTTT.

This clonotype was seen more than once but under ten times. The V gene is TRBV5-1, the J gene TRBJ1-1, with 7 bases lining up with TRBD1. The CDR3 has 15 residues. V lost 4 bases and J lost 4; bases outside the gene matches: 10. Per the germline V gene, CDR1 is SGHRS and CDR2 is YFSETQ. The CDR3 coding sequence is TGCGCCAGCAGCCCACGACAGGGTAAGAGCACTGAAGCTTTCTTT. Amino acid sequence: CASSPRQGKSTEAFF.

This clonotype came up a few times. This chain uses TRBV9 with TRBJ2-7; D gene uncertain. CDR3 length: 15 residues. In germline, CDR1 is SGDLS, CDR2 YYNGEE. Trimming took 2 bases from V and 2 from J, leaving 14 bases between them. The CDR3 DNA sequence: TGTGCCAGCAGCGTTAGTCCAGCAACAACCTACGAGCAGTACTTC. This codes for CASSVSPATTYEQYF.

In its sample, this clonotype was seen a few times. The chain couples TRBV28 to TRBJ2-3, with TRBD2 as a possible D gene (5 bases). This CDR3 has 17 residues. V was shortened by 3 bases and J by 0 bases, with 16 bases between the two germline ends. CDR1 MDHEN and CDR2 SYDVKM come from the germline V gene. CDR3: CASSLVGRTHSTDTQYF. The CDR3 nucleotides read TGTGCCAGCAGTTTGGTAGGCAGGACTCATAGCACAGATACGCAGTATTTT.

This sequence joins TRBV12-3 or TRBV12-4 and TRBJ1-2, with D unclear. V was shortened by 8 bases and J by 3 bases, with 13 bases between the two germline ends. The CDR3 extends over 13 amino acids. This CDR3 is CASSPLVDYGYTF. CDR3 DNA: TGTGCCAGCTCCCCGTTGGTGGACTATGGCTACACCTTC.